This entry is about one TCR beta chain. Its target is unknown. This entry belongs to a study of cytomegalovirus exposure and HLA in healthy donors. CDR1 is SGHNT, CDR2 YYREEE, per germline (reference sequence). This CDR3 spans 16 amino acids. The ends lost 3 bases at V and 2 bases at J; junction bases unmatched: 8. Overall study results and limits: In terms of immune exposure information, only CMV serostatus was available. Among TCR beta chains, those listed as cytomegalovirus-associated numbered more than 150. An analysis done earlier found most TCR beta V segments productive about 87% or about 30% of the time.

The PCR ran on 60 Vbeta and 13 Jbeta primers. The table came from immunoSEQ multiplex PCR; TCRdb's copy has only in-frame clones and leaves some out. The repertoire holds 150,000 to 200,000 clones, 60% to 85% seen once, with around 7% in the top ten. Source material: PBMCs. The TCR was taken from a woman in her forties in good health and CMV-seropositive. The rearrangement uses TRBV5-4 and TRBJ2-5; 9 nucleotides agree with TRBD2. CDR3 amino acids: CASSYDSGGLQETQYF. The CDR3 DNA reads TGTGCCAGCAGCTATGATAGCGGGGGACTACAAGAGACCCAGTACTTC.